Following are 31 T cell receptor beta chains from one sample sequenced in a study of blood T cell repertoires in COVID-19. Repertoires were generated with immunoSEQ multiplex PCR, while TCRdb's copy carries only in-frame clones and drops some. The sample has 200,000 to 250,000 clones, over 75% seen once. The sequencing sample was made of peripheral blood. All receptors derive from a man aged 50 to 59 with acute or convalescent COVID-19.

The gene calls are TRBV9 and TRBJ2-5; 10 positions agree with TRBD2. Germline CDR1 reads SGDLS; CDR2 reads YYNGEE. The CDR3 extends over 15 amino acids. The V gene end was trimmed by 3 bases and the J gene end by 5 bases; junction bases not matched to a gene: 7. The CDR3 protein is CASSALAGAGETQYF. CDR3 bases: TGTGCCAGCAGCGCTCTAGCGGGGGCAGGGGAGACCCAGTACTTC.

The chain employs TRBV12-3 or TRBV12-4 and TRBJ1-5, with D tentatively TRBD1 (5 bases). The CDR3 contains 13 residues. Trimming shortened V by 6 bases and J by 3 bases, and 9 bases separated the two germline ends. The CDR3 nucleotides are TGTGCCAGCAGAAGACAGCCCAATCAGCCCCAGCATTTT. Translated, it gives CASRRQPNQPQHF.

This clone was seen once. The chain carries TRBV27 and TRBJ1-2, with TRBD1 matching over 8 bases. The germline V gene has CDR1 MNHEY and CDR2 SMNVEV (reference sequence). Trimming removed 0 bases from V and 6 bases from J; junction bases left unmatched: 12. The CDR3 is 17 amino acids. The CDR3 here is CASSLSPFDRGVDGYTF. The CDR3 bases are TGTGCCAGCAGTTTATCCCCATTCGACAGGGGCGTCGATGGCTACACCTTC.

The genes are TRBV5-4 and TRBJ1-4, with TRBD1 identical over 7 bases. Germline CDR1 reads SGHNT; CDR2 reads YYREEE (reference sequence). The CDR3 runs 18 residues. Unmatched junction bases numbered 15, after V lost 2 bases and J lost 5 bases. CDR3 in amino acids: CASSFGADRKTRNEKLFF. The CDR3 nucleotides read TGTGCCAGCAGCTTTGGGGCGGACAGGAAAACCCGGAATGAAAAACTGTTTTTT.

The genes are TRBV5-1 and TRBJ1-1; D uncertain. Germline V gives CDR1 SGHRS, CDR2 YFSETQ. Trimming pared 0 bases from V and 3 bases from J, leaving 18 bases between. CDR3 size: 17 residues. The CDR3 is CASSLGGSTLAYTEAFF. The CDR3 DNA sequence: TGCGCCAGCAGCTTGGGAGGAAGTACCTTGGCATACACTGAAGCTTTCTTT.

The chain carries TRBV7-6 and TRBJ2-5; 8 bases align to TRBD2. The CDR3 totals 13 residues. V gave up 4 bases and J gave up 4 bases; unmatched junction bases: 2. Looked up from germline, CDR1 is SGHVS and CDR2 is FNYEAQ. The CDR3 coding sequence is TGTGCCAGCAGCTCGACTAGCGTAGAGACCCAGTACTTC. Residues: CASSSTSVETQYF.

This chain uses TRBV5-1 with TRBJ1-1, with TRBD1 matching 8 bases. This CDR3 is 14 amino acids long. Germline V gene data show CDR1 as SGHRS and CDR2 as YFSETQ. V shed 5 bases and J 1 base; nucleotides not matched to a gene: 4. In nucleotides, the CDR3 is TGCGCCAGCAGACCGGACAGGGAGAACACTGAAGCTTTCTTT. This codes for CASRPDRENTEAFF.

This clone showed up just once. CDR3 nucleotide sequence: TGTGCCAGCAGCTTAGAGGGACATTCCTATGGCTACACCTTC. Amino acid sequence: CASSLEGHSYGYTF. This rearrangement joins TRBV11-2 to TRBJ1-2, with a possible D match to TRBD1 (6 bases). Germline CDR1 and CDR2: SGHAT and FQNNGV. This CDR3 contains 14 residues. Trimming cost V 0 bases and J 4 bases, with 9 bases left between them.

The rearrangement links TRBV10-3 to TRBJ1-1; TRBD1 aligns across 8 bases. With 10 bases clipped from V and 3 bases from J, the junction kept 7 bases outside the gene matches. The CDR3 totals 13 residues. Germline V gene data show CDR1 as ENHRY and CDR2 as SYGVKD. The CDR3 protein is CATGQGWDTEAFF. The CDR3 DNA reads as TGTGCCACCGGACAGGGCTGGGACACTGAAGCTTTCTTT.

The CDR3 DNA reads TGTGCCAGCAGTAATAGCGGGGGAAATGAGCAGTTCTTC. It codes for CASSNSGGNEQFF. V and J are TRBV6-5 and TRBJ2-1; 9 bases are shared with TRBD2. CDR1 is MNHEY and CDR2 is SVGAGI in the germline V gene. With V trimmed by 5 bases and J by 7 bases, 3 bases remained unmatched. The CDR3 is made up of 13 amino acids.

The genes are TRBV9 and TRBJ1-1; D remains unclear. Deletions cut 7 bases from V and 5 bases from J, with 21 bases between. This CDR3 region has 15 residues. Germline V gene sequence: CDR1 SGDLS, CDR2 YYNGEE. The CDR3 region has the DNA TGTGCCAGCGGTGCCCGATCCGGGTCGAGGACTGAAGCTTTCTTT. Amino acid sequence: CASGARSGSRTEAFF.

The CDR3 DNA reads as TGTGCCAGCAGCCAAGACACCTACAATGAGCAGTTCTTC. Protein: CASSQDTYNEQFF. J is TRBJ2-1 and V is TRBV3-1 (or the pseudogene TRBV3-2); D unresolved. The CDR3 totals 13 residues. The germline CDR1 and CDR2 sequences are LGHDT and YNNKEL (reference sequence). With 0 bases removed from V and 2 bases from J, the gap between germline ends came to 2 bases.

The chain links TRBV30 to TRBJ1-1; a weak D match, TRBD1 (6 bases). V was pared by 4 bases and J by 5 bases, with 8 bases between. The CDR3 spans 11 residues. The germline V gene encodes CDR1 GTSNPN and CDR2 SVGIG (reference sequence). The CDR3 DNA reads TGTGCCTGGAAAGGACAGACTGAAGCTTTCTTT. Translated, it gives CAWKGQTEAFF.

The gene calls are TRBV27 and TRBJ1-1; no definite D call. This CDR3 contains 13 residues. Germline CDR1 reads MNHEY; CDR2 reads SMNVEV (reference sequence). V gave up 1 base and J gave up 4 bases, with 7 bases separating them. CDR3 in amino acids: CASSLYLSTEAFF. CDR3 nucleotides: TGTGCCAGCAGTTTATATTTGAGCACTGAAGCTTTCTTT.

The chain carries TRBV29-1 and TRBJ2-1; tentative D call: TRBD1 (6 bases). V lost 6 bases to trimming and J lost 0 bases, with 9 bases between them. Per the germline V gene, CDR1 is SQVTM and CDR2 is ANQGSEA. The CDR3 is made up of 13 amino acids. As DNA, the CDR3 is TGCAGCGTGACAGGCCTCTCCTACAATGAGCAGTTCTTC. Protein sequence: CSVTGLSYNEQFF.

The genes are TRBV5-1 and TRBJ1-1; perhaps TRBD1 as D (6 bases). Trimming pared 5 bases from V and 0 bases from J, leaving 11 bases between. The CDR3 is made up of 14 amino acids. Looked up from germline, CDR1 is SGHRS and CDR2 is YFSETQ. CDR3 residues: CASRSTGMNTEAFF. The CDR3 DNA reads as TGCGCCAGCAGGTCGACAGGTATGAACACTGAAGCTTTCTTT.

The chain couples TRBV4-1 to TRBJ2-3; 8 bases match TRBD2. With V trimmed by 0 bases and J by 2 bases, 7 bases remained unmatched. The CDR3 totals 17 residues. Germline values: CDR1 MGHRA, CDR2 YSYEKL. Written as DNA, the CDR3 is TGCGCCAGCAGCCAAGAAGGCGGCGGGGGGACCACAGATACGCAGTATTTT. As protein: CASSQEGGGGTTDTQYF.

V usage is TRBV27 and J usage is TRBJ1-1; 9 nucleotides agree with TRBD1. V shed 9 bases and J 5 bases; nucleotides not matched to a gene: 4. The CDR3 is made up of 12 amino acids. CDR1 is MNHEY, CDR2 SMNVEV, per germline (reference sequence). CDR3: CARTGGRTEAFF. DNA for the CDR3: TGTGCCAGAACAGGGGGCAGGACTGAAGCTTTCTTT.

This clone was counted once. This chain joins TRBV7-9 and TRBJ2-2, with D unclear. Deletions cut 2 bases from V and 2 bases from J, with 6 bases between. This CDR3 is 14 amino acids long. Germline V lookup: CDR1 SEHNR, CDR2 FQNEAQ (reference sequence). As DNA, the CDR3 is TGTGCCAGCAGCTTATCGGGTAACACCGGGGAGCTGTTTTTT. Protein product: CASSLSGNTGELFF.

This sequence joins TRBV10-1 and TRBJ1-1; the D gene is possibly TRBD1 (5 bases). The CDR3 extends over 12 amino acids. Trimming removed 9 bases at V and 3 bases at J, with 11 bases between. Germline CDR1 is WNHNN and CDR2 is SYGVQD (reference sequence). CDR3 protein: CASGGGDTEAFF. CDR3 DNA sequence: TGCGCCAGTGGGGGGGGTGACACTGAAGCTTTCTTT.

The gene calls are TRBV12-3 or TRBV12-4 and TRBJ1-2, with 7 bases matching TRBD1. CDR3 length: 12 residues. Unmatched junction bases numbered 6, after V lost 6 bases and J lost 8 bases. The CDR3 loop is CASSLRGLGYTF. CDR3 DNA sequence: TGTGCCAGCAGCCTTAGGGGGCTCGGCTACACCTTC.

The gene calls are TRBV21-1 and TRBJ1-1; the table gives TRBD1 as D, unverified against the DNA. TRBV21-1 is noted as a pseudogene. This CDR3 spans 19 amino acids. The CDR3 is CASSRRPDRTPNMGTEAFF. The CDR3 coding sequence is TGTGCCAGCAGCAGACGCCCCGACAGGACTCCTAATATGGGCACTGAAGCTTTCTTT.

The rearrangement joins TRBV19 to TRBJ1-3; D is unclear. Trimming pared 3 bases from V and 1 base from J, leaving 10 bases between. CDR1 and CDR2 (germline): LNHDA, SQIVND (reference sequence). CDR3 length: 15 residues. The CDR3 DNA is TGTGCCAGTAGTATGGGCGGGAAATCTGGAAACACCATATATTTT. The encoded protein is CASSMGGKSGNTIYF.

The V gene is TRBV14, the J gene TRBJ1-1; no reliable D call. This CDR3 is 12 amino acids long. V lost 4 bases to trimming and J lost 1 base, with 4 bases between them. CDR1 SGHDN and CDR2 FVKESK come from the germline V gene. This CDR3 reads CASSRQNTEAFF. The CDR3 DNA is TGTGCCAGCAGCCGGCAGAACACTGAAGCTTTCTTT.

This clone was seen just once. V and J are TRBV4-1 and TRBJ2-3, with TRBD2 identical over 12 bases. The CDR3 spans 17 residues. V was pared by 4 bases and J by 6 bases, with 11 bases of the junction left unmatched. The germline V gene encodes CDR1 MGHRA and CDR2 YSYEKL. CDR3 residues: CASSRGPSGGAPDTQYF. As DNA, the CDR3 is TGCGCCAGCAGCCGGGGGCCTAGCGGGGGGGCCCCCGATACGCAGTATTTT.

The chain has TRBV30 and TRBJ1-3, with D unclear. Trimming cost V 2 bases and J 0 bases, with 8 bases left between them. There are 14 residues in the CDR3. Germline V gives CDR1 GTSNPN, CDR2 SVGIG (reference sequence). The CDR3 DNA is TGTGCCTGGAGTCCGACTAGCTCTGGAAACACCATATATTTT. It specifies CAWSPTSSGNTIYF.

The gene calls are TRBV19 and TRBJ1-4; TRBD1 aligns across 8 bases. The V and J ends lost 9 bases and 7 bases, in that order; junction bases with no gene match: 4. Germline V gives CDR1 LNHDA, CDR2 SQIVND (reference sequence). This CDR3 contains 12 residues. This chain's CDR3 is CASNRGIEKLFF. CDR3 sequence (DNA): TGTGCCAGCAACAGGGGGATTGAAAAACTGTTTTTT.

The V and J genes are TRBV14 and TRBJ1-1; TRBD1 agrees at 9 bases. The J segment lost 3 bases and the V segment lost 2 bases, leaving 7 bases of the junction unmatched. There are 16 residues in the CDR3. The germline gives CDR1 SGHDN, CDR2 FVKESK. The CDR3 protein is CASSQRTGDGDTEAFF. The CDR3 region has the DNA TGTGCCAGCAGCCAACGGACAGGGGACGGGGACACTGAAGCTTTCTTT.

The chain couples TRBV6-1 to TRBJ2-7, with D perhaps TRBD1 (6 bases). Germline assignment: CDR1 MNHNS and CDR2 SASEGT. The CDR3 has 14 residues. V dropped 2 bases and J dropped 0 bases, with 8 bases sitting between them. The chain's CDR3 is CASSEPDSSYEQYF. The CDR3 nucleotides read TGTGCCAGCAGTGAACCGGACAGCTCCTACGAGCAGTACTTC.

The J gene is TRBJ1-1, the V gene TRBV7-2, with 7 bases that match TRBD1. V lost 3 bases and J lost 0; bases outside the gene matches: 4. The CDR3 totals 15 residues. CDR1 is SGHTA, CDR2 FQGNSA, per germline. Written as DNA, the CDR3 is TGTGCCAGCAGCTTCCAGGGGGTAATGAACACTGAAGCTTTCTTT. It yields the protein CASSFQGVMNTEAFF.

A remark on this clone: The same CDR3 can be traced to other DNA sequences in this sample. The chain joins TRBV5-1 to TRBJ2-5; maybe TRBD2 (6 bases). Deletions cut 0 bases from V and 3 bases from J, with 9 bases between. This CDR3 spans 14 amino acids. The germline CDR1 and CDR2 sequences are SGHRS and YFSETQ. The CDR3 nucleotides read TGCGCCAGCAGCTTGGGCGGGGTGAAAGAGACCCAGTACTTC. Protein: CASSLGGVKETQYF.